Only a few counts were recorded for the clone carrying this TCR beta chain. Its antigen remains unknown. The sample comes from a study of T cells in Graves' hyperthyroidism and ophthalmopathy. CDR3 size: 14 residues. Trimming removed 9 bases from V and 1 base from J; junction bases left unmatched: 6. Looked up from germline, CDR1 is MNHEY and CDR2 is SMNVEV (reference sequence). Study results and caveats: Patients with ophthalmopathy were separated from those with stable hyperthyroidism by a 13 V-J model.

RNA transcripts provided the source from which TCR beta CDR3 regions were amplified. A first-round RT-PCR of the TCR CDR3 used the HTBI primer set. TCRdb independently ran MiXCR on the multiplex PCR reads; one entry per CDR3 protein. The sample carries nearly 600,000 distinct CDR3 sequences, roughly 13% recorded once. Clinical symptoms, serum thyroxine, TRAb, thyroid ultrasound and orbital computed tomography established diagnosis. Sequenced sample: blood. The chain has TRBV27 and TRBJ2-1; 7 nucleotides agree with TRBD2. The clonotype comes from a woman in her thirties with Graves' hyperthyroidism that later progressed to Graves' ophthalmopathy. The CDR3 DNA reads TGTGCCAGTGCCCGGGGGGATTCCTACAATGAGCAGTTCTTC. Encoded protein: CASARGDSYNEQFF.